The rows below give T cell receptor beta chains drawn from one sample of a study of PD-L1 blockade in urothelial cancer. TCRdb's table, derived via immunoSEQ multiplex PCR, lists solely in-frame clones and lacks some. This table has under 30,000 clones, about 80% appearing once. Sample: PBMCs, taken around atezolizumab (anti-PD-L1) treatment. These receptors originate from a man aged 65-85 years with urothelial cancer. Each CDR3 is given with its conserved first and last residue. Each record gives: D gene, J gene, V gene, CDR3 length, clone size, CDR3 protein, CDR3 DNA. A D gene is named only where the DNA matches it firmly. Where a row states a size, it is once, few, many or the class of an expanded clone; other rows omit it.

.	TRBJ1-2	TRBV11-2	14	.	CASSFGGRRNGYTF	TGTGCCAGCAGCTTCGGGGGGCGGAGGAATGGCTACACCTTC
TRBD1	TRBJ2-3	TRBV27	15	.	CASQRGQALGDTQYF	TGTGCCAGCCAGAGGGGACAGGCCCTGGGAGATACGCAGTATTTT
.	TRBJ2-7	TRBV30	13	.	CAWSASTGYEQYF	TGTGCCTGGAGTGCCTCCACAGGCTACGAGCAGTACTTC
.	TRBJ2-7	TRBV11-3	13	.	CASAPCVACEQYF	TGTGCCAGCGCCCCCTGTGTCGCGTGTGAGCAGTACTTC
.	TRBJ2-2	TRBV5-4	16	.	CASSSSGGAGTGELFF	TGTGCCAGCAGCTCCTCAGGCGGCGCGGGCACCGGGGAGCTGTTTTTT
TRBD2	TRBJ2-7	TRBV6-1	14	.	CASLAGTTLHEQYF	TGTGCCAGCCTCGCCGGGACTACCCTCCACGAGCAGTACTTC
TRBD1	TRBJ2-7	TRBV28	14	.	CASSFSGGAGEQYF	TGTGCCAGCAGTTTTTCAGGGGGCGCGGGCGAGCAGTACTTC
.	TRBJ2-2	TRBV6-4	15	once	CASSVDFANTGELFF	TGTGCCAGCAGTGTTGACTTTGCGAACACCGGGGAGCTGTTTTTT
TRBD1	TRBJ2-2	TRBV6-1	13	few	CASEQGRTGELFF	TGTGCCAGCGAACAGGGGCGAACCGGGGAGCTGTTTTTT
.	TRBJ2-3	TRBV7-8	15	.	CASSFGRAPVDTQYF	TGTGCCAGCAGCTTCGGCAGGGCCCCAGTAGATACGCAGTATTTT
.	TRBJ2-7	TRBV6-1	12	.	CASSALAYEQYF	TGTGCCAGCAGTGCACTCGCGTACGAGCAGTACTTC
.	TRBJ1-2	TRBV19	12	.	CASSFRSYGYTF	TGTGCCAGTAGTTTTCGGTCGTATGGCTACACCTTC
.	TRBJ2-7	TRBV5-1	11	few	CASSFTYEQYF	TGCGCCAGCAGCTTTACCTACGAGCAGTACTTC
.	TRBJ1-1	TRBV6-6	16	.	CASSYSRGSAVTEAFF	TGTGCCAGCAGTTACTCAAGAGGGTCGGCGGTGACTGAAGCTTTCTTT
TRBD2	TRBJ2-1	TRBV5-4	13	few	CASSRSGRSEQFF	TGTGCCAGCAGCCGTAGCGGGAGGTCTGAGCAGTTCTTC
TRBD1	TRBJ2-7	TRBV15	12	.	CATSWTGNEQYF	TGTGCCACCAGCTGGACAGGGAACGAGCAGTACTTC
.	TRBJ1-4	TRBV28	15	.	CASSLDSSTNEKLFF	TGTGCCAGCAGTTTGGACAGTTCAACTAATGAAAAACTGTTTTTT
.	TRBJ1-1	TRBV5-1	15	once	CASSREQGTSYVAFF	TGCGCCAGCAGCAGAGAACAGGGAACTAGTTATGTAGCTTTCTTT
.	TRBJ1-2	TRBV7-2	16	.	CASSLADTVANYGYTF	TGTGCCAGCAGCTTAGCGGACACAGTAGCTAACTATGGCTACACCTTC
.	TRBJ1-6	TRBV13	17	.	CASSLGSYPGVDSPLHF	TGTGCCAGCAGCTTAGGTTCCTACCCAGGGGTGGATTCACCCCTCCACTTT
.	TRBJ1-3	TRBV7-2	15	.	CASSLGLRSGNTIYF	TGTGCCAGCAGCTTAGGACTGCGCTCTGGAAACACCATATATTTT
TRBD2	TRBJ2-7	TRBV4-1	19	once	CASSQVHSGGITVRYEQYF	TGCGCCAGCAGCCAAGTGCATAGCGGGGGGATTACGGTCCGTTACGAGCAGTACTTC